This T cell receptor (beta chain) is from a study of neurological immune-mediated disorders. PBMCs numbering 2 million and stored at -80 C yielded the unsorted libraries. Per the germline V gene, CDR1 is MNHEY and CDR2 is SVGAGI. The V and J ends lost 0 bases and 1 base respectively, with 7 bases between them. The CDR3 loop spans 14 amino acids. This clonotype was recorded at least ten times. 5'RACE employing 10-nucleotide random UMIs yielded the cDNA. TCRdb reprocessed the 5' RACE reads with MiXCR, giving one entry per CDR3 protein. Here the sample spans tens of thousands of distinct CDR3 sequences, roughly 13% being singletons.

The material sequenced was PBMCs. This chain links TRBV6-5 with TRBJ2-7; tentative D call: TRBD1 (5 bases). The clonotype comes from a woman aged 45-60 years with HTLV-1-associated myelopathy (HAM/TSP). Here the CDR3 DNA reads TGTGCCAGCAGTTACTCCCCAGGGTCCTACGAGCAGTACTTC. The encoded protein is CASSYSPGSYEQYF.